This T cell receptor (beta chain) is from a study of identical twins. Via MiXCR, TCRdb re-called the 5' RACE reads, giving one row per CDR3 protein. The table records a few hundred thousand distinct CDR3 sequences, 9.6% of them present only once. Germline V gene data show CDR1 as SQVTM and CDR2 as ANQGSEA. Trimming at V came to 3 bases and at J to 4 bases, leaving 8 bases not matched to a gene. This CDR3 is 15 amino acids long. Study-level findings and limits: Less excess twin sharing appeared in beta out-of-frame sequences. The authors noted that invariant MAIT and iNKT cells could partly confound zero-insertion analyses.

This clonotype was found many times. The antigen is unknown. These same data were also listed under a study on yellow fever vaccine responses in identical twins.

V and J are TRBV29-1 and TRBJ2-3, with 9 positions matching TRBD2. The clonotype comes from a woman aged 18 to 35 in good health. Source material: PBMCs. CDR3 amino acids: CSVDELLAGSDTQYF. The CDR3 DNA sequence: TGCAGCGTTGATGAACTCCTAGCGGGATCAGATACGCAGTATTTT.